The 8 T cell receptor beta chains reported below all come from one sample, sequenced in a study of Ad26.COV2.S vaccination and SARS-CoV-2 variants. TCRdb keeps only in-frame clones here, not all; method: immunoSEQ multiplex PCR. The repertoire holds about 350,000 clones, approximately 90% seen once, with about 6.4% in the top ten. The treatment: over 15 received Ad26.COV2.S at low or high dose, single or two shots; roughly five received placebo; per-sample allocation not given. It was on day 63 after the first vaccine or placebo injection that samples were taken. The starting material was peripheral blood, obtained in a trial of Ad26.COV2.S vaccine versus placebo. The receptors stem from a person between 18 and 65 years old who received the Ad26.COV2.S COVID-19 vaccine or a placebo.

The chain is built from TRBV7-9 and TRBJ1-1, with 10 bases that match TRBD1. The V and J ends lost 8 bases and 0 bases, in that order; junction bases with no gene match: 0. Per germline, CDR1 SEHNR and CDR2 FQNEAQ (reference sequence). CDR3 size: 13 residues. This chain's CDR3 is CASGTGVNTEAFF. CDR3 sequence (DNA): TGTGCCAGCGGGACAGGGGTGAACACTGAAGCTTTCTTT.

This chain connects TRBV15 to TRBJ1-5, with 8 nucleotides matching TRBD1. J gave up 7 bases and V 4 bases, and 6 bases lay outside the gene matches. The germline gives CDR1 LNHNV, CDR2 YYDKDF (reference sequence). This CDR3 has 14 residues. In DNA, the CDR3 is TGTGCCACCAGCATCGGACAGGGAAGACAGCCCCAGCATTTT. Its protein is CATSIGQGRQPQHF.

The gene calls are TRBV28 and TRBJ1-1; D is possibly TRBD1 (6 bases). The germline V and J ends were trimmed by 6 bases and 1 base, with 15 bases remaining between them. This CDR3 contains 15 residues. The V gene's germline CDR1 is MDHEN and CDR2 SYDVKM. Here the CDR3 reads CASSSGAGGNTEAFF. In DNA form, the CDR3 reads TGTGCCAGCAGCTCGGGGGCCGGGGGGAACACTGAAGCTTTCTTT.

This clone has just a few counts. The chain has TRBV7-9 and TRBJ1-2; D remains ambiguous. Trimming left V 3 bases short and J 4 bases short, with 12 bases between. In germline, CDR1 is SEHNR, CDR2 FQNEAQ (reference sequence). The CDR3 extends over 14 amino acids. The CDR3 is CASSLLQLGYGYTF. The CDR3 region has the DNA TGTGCCAGCAGCTTGTTACAGCTTGGCTATGGCTACACCTTC.

About this clone: Other DNA sequences in this specimen translate into the identical CDR3. V usage is TRBV4-1 and J usage is TRBJ2-1, with 7 bases that match TRBD2. With 1 base clipped from V and 4 bases from J, the junction kept 10 bases outside the gene matches. Germline lookup yields CDR1 MGHRA and CDR2 YSYEKL. This CDR3 is 17 amino acids long. The CDR3 DNA reads as TGCGCCAGCAGCCAAGCTAGCGGCTATGGGCTTTACAATGAGCAGTTCTTC. Amino acids: CASSQASGYGLYNEQFF.

This chain joins TRBV18 and TRBJ2-7, with D perhaps matching TRBD1 (5 bases). The CDR3 is 15 amino acids. V shed 3 bases and J shed 4 bases, with 16 bases lying between them. Germline values: CDR1 KGHSH, CDR2 LQKENI. CDR3 bases: TGTGCCAGCTCACCGGGGCTAGGTACGCCTTACGAGCAGTACTTC. As protein: CASSPGLGTPYEQYF.

A single count supports this clone. The chain carries TRBV7-9 and TRBJ2-2; 10 nucleotides line up with TRBD2. V lost 2 bases to trimming and J lost 2 bases; unmatched junction nucleotides: 5. Germline CDR1 SEHNR, CDR2 FQNEAQ (reference sequence). The CDR3 consists of 17 residues. In nucleotides, the CDR3 is TGTGCCAGCAGCTTATCAGCGGGGGGGCTTAACACCGGGGAGCTGTTTTTT. Protein sequence: CASSLSAGGLNTGELFF.

The chain carries TRBV28 and TRBJ1-2; tentatively, D is TRBD1 (5 bases). This CDR3 is 16 amino acids long. Germline V gives CDR1 MDHEN, CDR2 SYDVKM. Trimming stripped 7 bases from V and 8 bases from J, with 26 bases between. The CDR3 nucleotides read TGTGCCAGCAAGGGTGCGGGCCTTCCCACCGGGGGGGGCTACACCTTC. The encoded protein is CASKGAGLPTGGGYTF.